This TCR beta chain originates from a study of blood T cell repertoires in COVID-19. Germline trimming cut 6 bases from V and 4 bases from J; bases unmatched to any gene: 8. The CDR3 is 14 residues long. Germline assignment: CDR1 MNHEY and CDR2 SVGAGI. TCRdb's copy holds only in-frame clones and misses some; the assay was immunoSEQ multiplex PCR. This sample has about 74,000 clones, with 70% to 90% found just once. Sequenced sample: peripheral blood. The chain has TRBV6-5 and TRBJ2-7; 8 nucleotides line up with TRBD1. This sequence originates from a woman older than 75 with acute or convalescent COVID-19. The DNA of the CDR3 is TGTGCCAGCAGCAAGACAGGGGAAGGTTACGAGCAGTACTTC. As protein: CASSKTGEGYEQYF.